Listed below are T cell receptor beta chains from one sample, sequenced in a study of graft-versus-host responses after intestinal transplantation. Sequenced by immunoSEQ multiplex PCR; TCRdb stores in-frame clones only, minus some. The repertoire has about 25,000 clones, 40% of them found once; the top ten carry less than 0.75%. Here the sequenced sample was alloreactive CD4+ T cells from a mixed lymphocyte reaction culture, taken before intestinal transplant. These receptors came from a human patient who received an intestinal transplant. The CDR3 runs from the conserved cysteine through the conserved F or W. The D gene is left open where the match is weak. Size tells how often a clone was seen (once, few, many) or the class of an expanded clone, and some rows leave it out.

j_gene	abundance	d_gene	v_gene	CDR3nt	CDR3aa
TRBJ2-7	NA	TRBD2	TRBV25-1	TGTGCCAGCAGTACGGGACTAGCGGGAGGAAACGAGCAGTACTTC	CASSTGLAGGNEQYF
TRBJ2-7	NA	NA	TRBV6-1	TGTGCCAGCAGTTCTGGGAGGGAGCAGTACTTC	CASSSGREQYF
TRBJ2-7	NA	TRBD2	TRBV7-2	TGTGCCAGCAGCTTAGCAGCGGGGGGGCCTTTTTTCCACGAGCAGTACTTC	CASSLAAGGPFFHEQYF
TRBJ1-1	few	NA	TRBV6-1	TGTGCCACCGGGCGGGGGTTCTTGGGCACTGAAGCTTTCTTT	CATGRGFLGTEAFF
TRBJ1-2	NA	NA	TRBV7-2	TGTGCCAGCAGCGCATCGACAGGCACCCCTGGCTACACCTTC	CASSASTGTPGYTF
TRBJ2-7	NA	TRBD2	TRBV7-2	TGTGCCAGCAGCTCTAATAGCGGGAGGGCCTACGAGCAGTACTTC	CASSSNSGRAYEQYF
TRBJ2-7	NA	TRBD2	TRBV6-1	TGTGCCAGCAACCCTTGGACTAGCGGGATCGGCGAGCAGTACTTC	CASNPWTSGIGEQYF
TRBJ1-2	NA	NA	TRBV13	TGTGCCAGCAGCTTAGGACAGATCTATGGCTACACCTTC	CASSLGQIYGYTF
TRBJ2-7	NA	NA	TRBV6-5	TGTGCCAGCAGTTACTCGATCACGGGAGCTCCCTACGAGCAGTACTTC	CASSYSITGAPYEQYF
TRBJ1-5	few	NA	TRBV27	TGTGCCAGCAGTTTATCCCAGGGGCGTCAGCCCCAGCATTTT	CASSLSQGRQPQHF
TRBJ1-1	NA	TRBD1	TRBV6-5	TGTGCCAGCAGTCAGGACAGGGACACTGAAGCTTTCTTT	CASSQDRDTEAFF
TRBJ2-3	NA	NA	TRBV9	TGTGCCAGCAGCCTAACCGGTCCGCCCAGCACAGATACGCAGTATTTT	CASSLTGPPSTDTQYF
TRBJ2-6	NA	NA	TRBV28	TGTGCCAGCAGTTTGGATTTCGGCAGGCCCTCTGGGGCCAACGTCCTGACTTTC	CASSLDFGRPSGANVLTF
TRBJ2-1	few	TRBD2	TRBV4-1	TGCGCCAGCAGCCAGAGGCAGATTAGCGGGGATCCAAGGAAGCAGTTCTTC	CASSQRQISGDPRKQFF
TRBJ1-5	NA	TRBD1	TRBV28	TGTGCCAGCAGTATACCGGGACAGGGCAATCAGCCCCAGCATTTT	CASSIPGQGNQPQHF
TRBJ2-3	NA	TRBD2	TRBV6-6	TGTGCCAGCAGGGGACTAGGGTCAGATACGCAGTATTTT	CASRGLGSDTQYF
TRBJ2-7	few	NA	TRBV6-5	TGTGCCAGCGCAATGACGCTAGTTTTATCCTACGAGCAGTACTTC	CASAMTLVLSYEQYF
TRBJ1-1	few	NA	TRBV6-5	TGTGCCAGCAGCGGTACCCAGGTCGGGATGACTGAAGCTTTCTTT	CASSGTQVGMTEAFF
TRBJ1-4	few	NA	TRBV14	TGTGCCAGCAGCCAAGGACAGTATGCTAATGAAAAACTGTTTTTT	CASSQGQYANEKLFF
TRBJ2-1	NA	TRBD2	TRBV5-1	TGCGCCAGCAGCATCAATAGCGGGAGGGCCGATGAGCAGTTCTTC	CASSINSGRADEQFF
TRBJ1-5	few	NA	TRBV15	TGTGCCACCAGCAGGGGCGCGGGAGGGGCGCCCCAGCATTTT	CATSRGAGGAPQHF
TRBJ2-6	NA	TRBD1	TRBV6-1	TGTGCCAGCAGTGTACCCAGGGGGCTTGCTGGGGCCAACGTCCTGACTTTC	CASSVPRGLAGANVLTF
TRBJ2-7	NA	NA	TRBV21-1	TGTGCCAGCAGCAAAGAGGCTAGGGGGCTCCGTGAGCAGTACTTC	CASSKEARGLREQYF
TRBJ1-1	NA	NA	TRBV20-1	TGCAGTGGGGGTTTCAGGGCTGAAGCTTTCTTT	CSGGFRAEAFF
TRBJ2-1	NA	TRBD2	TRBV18	TGTGCCAGCTCACTCTACCAGGGACTAGCGGGAGTCGTGGGCAATGAGCAGTTCTTC	CASSLYQGLAGVVGNEQFF
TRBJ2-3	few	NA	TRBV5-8	TGTGCCAGCAGCCTGGACTTCACAGATACGCAGTATTTT	CASSLDFTDTQYF
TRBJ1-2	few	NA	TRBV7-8	TGTGCCAGCAGCTTAATCTATTCATCCCACTATGGCTACACCTTC	CASSLIYSSHYGYTF
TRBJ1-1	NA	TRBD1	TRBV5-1	TGCGCCAGCAGCTTGGGAGACAGGGGGGGGCTCATGAACACTGAAGCTTTCTTT	CASSLGDRGGLMNTEAFF
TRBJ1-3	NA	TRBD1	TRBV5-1	TGCGCCAGCAGCCGACAGGGGACTGGAAACACCATATATTTT	CASSRQGTGNTIYF
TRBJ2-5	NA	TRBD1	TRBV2	TGTGCCAGCAGTGAATGGGACAGCCAAGAGACCCAGTACTTC	CASSEWDSQETQYF
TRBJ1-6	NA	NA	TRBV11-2	TGTGCCAGCAGCCTACCTCAGGGGTCGAGTTCACCCCTCCACTTT	CASSLPQGSSSPLHF
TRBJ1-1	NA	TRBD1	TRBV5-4	TGTGCCAGCAGCTTGGGACAGGGGAGGGGAGCTTTCTTT	CASSLGQGRGAFF
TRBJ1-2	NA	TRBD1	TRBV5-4	TGTGCCAGCAGGCCCGGGACAGACTTCTATGGCTACACCTTC	CASRPGTDFYGYTF
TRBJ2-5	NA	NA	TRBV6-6	TGTGCCAGCAGTCCGCCGGGTGGAAAGACCCAGTACTTC	CASSPPGGKTQYF
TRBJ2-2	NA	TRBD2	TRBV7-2	TGTGCCAGCAGCTTAATCGGGGGGGCCAACGGGGAGCTGTTTTTT	CASSLIGGANGELFF
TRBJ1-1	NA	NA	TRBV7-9	TGTGCCAGCAGCTTAGCGGGAGGGCTGAACACTGAAGCTTTCTTT	CASSLAGGLNTEAFF
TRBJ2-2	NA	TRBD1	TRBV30	TGTGCCTGGAGTGTCTCTATCAGGGGGCTTGACACCGGGGAGCTGTTTTTT	CAWSVSIRGLDTGELFF
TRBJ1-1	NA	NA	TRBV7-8	TGTGCCAGCAGCTTCCCAGGCCGCTCCACTGAAGCTTTCTTT	CASSFPGRSTEAFF